Presented here are 8 T cell receptor beta chains from one specimen sequenced in a study of shared clonotypes between healthy human individuals. Assay used: immunoSEQ multiplex PCR; TCRdb lists only in-frame clones, some missing. This sample has some 1.4 million clones; roughly 96% occur once, and the top ten carry 0.95% to 1.5%. The sample comprised naive CD4+ T cells sorted from blood. Subset denoted: CD45RA+ positively selected. These receptor sequences come from a man younger than 40 in good health.

The chain couples TRBV27 to TRBJ1-2, with D unresolved. Germline V lookup: CDR1 MNHEY, CDR2 SMNVEV (reference sequence). V lost 2 bases to trimming and J lost 4 bases, with 5 bases between them. The CDR3 is 12 residues long. CDR3 region: CASSLSSYGYTF. For the CDR3, the DNA is TGTGCCAGCAGTTTAAGCAGCTATGGCTACACCTTC.

This clone appeared once. The chain uses TRBV28 and TRBJ1-2; possible D gene TRBD1, 5 bases. Germline V CDR1 and CDR2: MDHEN, SYDVKM. Deletions cut 1 base from V and 14 bases from J, with 23 bases between. There are 15 residues in the CDR3. CDR3 in DNA: TGTGCCAGCAGTTTATCGACTACCAGGGACCGCGTCGGGACCTTC. The encoded protein is CASSLSTTRDRVGTF.

This chain joins TRBV28 and TRBJ2-1; D unclear. Between the trimmed V and J ends, which lost 8 bases and 1 base, there was a span of 9 bases. This CDR3 contains 13 residues. Germline CDR1 reads MDHEN; CDR2 reads SYDVKM. In DNA form, the CDR3 reads TGTGCCAGCGCCAAGGGTTCCTACAATGAGCAGTTCTTC. As protein: CASAKGSYNEQFF.

This chain uses TRBV5-1 with TRBJ2-4; 8 positions match TRBD1. The V and J ends lost 4 bases and 6 bases, in that order; junction bases with no gene match: 3. Germline loops: CDR1 SGHRS, CDR2 YFSETQ. The CDR3 has 13 amino acids. CDR3 nucleotides: TGCGCCAGCAGCGACGGACAGGGAAACATTCAGTACTTC. It is translated as CASSDGQGNIQYF.

The chain couples TRBV27 to TRBJ1-2; D perhaps matches TRBD1 (5 bases). V dropped 6 bases and J dropped 4 bases, with 15 bases sitting between them. The CDR3 has 14 residues. Germline V gene sequence: CDR1 MNHEY, CDR2 SMNVEV (reference sequence). The CDR3 nucleotides read TGTGCCAGCAGCCCAGGGAGGCGGATCTATGGCTACACCTTC. Residues: CASSPGRRIYGYTF.

With respect to this clone: This CDR3 is also generated by other DNA sequences in the sample. The rearrangement uses TRBV5-1 and TRBJ1-4; no clear D gene. The germline V gene encodes CDR1 SGHRS and CDR2 YFSETQ. The CDR3 length is 15 residues. V was clipped by 0 bases and J by 4 bases, with 10 bases between them. Here the CDR3 DNA reads TGCGCCAGCAGCTTGGAGGGCGGAGGTAATGAAAAACTGTTTTTT. It specifies CASSLEGGGNEKLFF.

This rearrangement joins TRBV6-5 to TRBJ2-7, with 10 bases lining up with TRBD1. The CDR3 totals 15 residues. With V trimmed by 5 bases and J by 6 bases, 10 bases remained unmatched. Germline-derived CDR1 and CDR2 are MNHEY and SVGAGI. The CDR3: CASSNLRDRGTEQYF. The CDR3 DNA reads TGTGCCAGCAGTAATCTCCGGGACAGGGGTACCGAGCAGTACTTC.

This clone was counted a single time. This sequence joins TRBV18 and TRBJ1-5, with 7 nucleotides matching TRBD1. V was pared by 6 bases and J by 0 bases, with 8 bases of the junction left unmatched. CDR3 length equals 16 residues. CDR1 is KGHSH and CDR2 is LQKENI in the germline V gene. CDR3 in DNA: TGTGCCAGCTCCACCACTGGACAGGCTAGCAATCAGCCCCAGCATTTT. This translates into CASSTTGQASNQPQHF.